Listed below are T cell receptor beta chains from one sample, sequenced in a study of blood T cell repertoires in COVID-19. Measured with immunoSEQ multiplex PCR; TCRdb has only the in-frame clones, and not every one. The sample has fewer than 200,000 clones, 87% seen once. The specimen was peripheral blood. Every receptor here comes from a woman in her late teens or twenties who had recovered from COVID-19. Each CDR3 is given with its conserved first and last residue. D genes are given only for firm matches. Expanded clones are given a class, and other clones once, few, many or no size at all.

cdr3_aa cdr3_nt v_call clone_size d_call j_call
CASSPTGQNEQFF TGTGCCAGCTCACCGACAGGGCAAAATGAGCAGTTCTTC TRBV18 NA TRBD1 TRBJ2-1
CASHRGNEQFF TGTGCCAGCCACAGGGGTAATGAGCAGTTCTTC TRBV7-9 NA TRBD1 TRBJ2-1
CASSLIPPGPGANYGYTF TGTGCCAGCAGCTTAATTCCCCCAGGCCCGGGGGCTAACTATGGCTACACCTTC TRBV7-2 NA NA TRBJ1-2
CATKSGSSMYNEQFF TGTGCCACCAAAAGCGGGAGCAGTATGTACAATGAGCAGTTCTTC TRBV2 NA TRBD2 TRBJ2-1
CASSRLQGFRNTIYF TGCGCCAGCAGCCGATTACAGGGGTTTCGAAACACCATATATTTT TRBV4-1 NA TRBD1 TRBJ1-3
CASSLSGLAGGREQFF TGTGCCAGCAGCCTTAGTGGACTAGCGGGAGGTCGGGAGCAGTTCTTC TRBV5-4 NA TRBD2 TRBJ2-1
CASSRGLADFTDTQYF TGTGCCAGCTCACGGGGACTAGCGGACTTCACAGATACGCAGTATTTT TRBV18 NA TRBD2 TRBJ2-3
CASSAGGSYEQYF TGTGCCAGTAGTGCAGGGGGGTCCTACGAGCAGTACTTC TRBV19 NA NA TRBJ2-7
CAISPGLAAGELFF TGTGCCATCAGTCCGGGACTAGCGGCCGGGGAGCTGTTTTTT TRBV10-3 once TRBD2 TRBJ2-2
CASSLRAGAGTGELFF TGTGCCAGCAGCTTACGAGCCGGAGCGGGCACCGGGGAGCTGTTTTTT TRBV7-3 few NA TRBJ2-2
CASSPKVGDTQYF TGCGCCAGCAGCCCTAAAGTCGGAGATACGCAGTATTTT TRBV4-1 NA NA TRBJ2-3
CASSQTTGRWTEAFF TGTGCCAGCAGCCAAACGACAGGCCGGTGGACTGAAGCTTTCTTT TRBV14 NA NA TRBJ1-1
CASGDRGVIDGYTF TGTGCCAGCGGGGACAGGGGAGTTATAGATGGCTACACCTTC TRBV25-1 NA TRBD1 TRBJ1-2
CASTHPGWSEAFF TGTGCCAGCACCCACCCCGGGTGGTCTGAAGCTTTCTTT TRBV7-2 NA NA TRBJ1-1
CASSLGGGSQETQYF TGTGCCAGCAGCTTAGGCGGGGGCTCACAAGAGACCCAGTACTTC TRBV7-3 NA NA TRBJ2-5
CASSMKPTNQPQHF TGTGCCAGTAGTATGAAACCCACAAATCAGCCCCAGCATTTT TRBV19 NA NA TRBJ1-5
CASSSTTVQETQYF TGTGCCAGCAGTTCGACTACCGTTCAAGAGACCCAGTACTTC TRBV27 NA NA TRBJ2-5
CASSLNGQGPSYTF TGTGCCAGCAGCTTAAATGGACAGGGGCCTAGCTACACCTTC TRBV7-8 NA TRBD1 TRBJ1-2
CASSLSTGTLNTGELFF TGTGCCAGCAGCTTATCCACCGGGACATTGAACACCGGGGAGCTGTTTTTT TRBV7-3 few NA TRBJ2-2
CASSRQSGVHEQYF TGTGCCAGCAGCCGACAGTCTGGGGTCCACGAGCAGTACTTC TRBV27 NA NA TRBJ2-7
CASSVVGQYQDTQYF TGTGCCAGCAGCGTAGTCGGACAGTACCAAGATACGCAGTATTTT TRBV9 NA NA TRBJ2-3
CASSQGQGRKTEAFF TGTGCCAGCAGCCAGGGACAGGGCAGGAAAACTGAAGCTTTCTTT TRBV5-4 NA TRBD1 TRBJ1-1
CASSIGSAGDTQYF TGTGCCAGTAGTATTGGTTCGGCAGGGGATACGCAGTATTTT TRBV19 NA NA TRBJ2-3
CASSLAGGDSNQPQHF TGTGCCAGCAGCTTGGCCGGGGGGGATAGCAATCAGCCCCAGCATTTT TRBV5-5 NA NA TRBJ1-5
CASSLLESTEAFF TGTGCCAGCAGCTTACTCGAGAGCACTGAAGCTTTCTTT TRBV7-9 NA NA TRBJ1-1
CASSKDRANVLAQYF TGTGCCAGCAGCAAGGACAGGGCGAACGTCTTAGCCCAGTACTTC TRBV7-9 NA TRBD1 TRBJ2-5
CASSLGQAQETQYF TGTGCCAGCAGCTTAGGACAGGCTCAAGAGACCCAGTACTTC TRBV7-6 NA NA TRBJ2-5
CSASRTSSPDTQYF TGCAGTGCTAGTCGGACTAGTAGTCCAGATACGCAGTATTTT TRBV20-1 NA TRBD2 TRBJ2-3
CASSSTGNGYTF TGTGCCAGCAGTTCGACAGGGAATGGCTACACCTTC TRBV27 NA TRBD1 TRBJ1-2
CASSQGQGLALPQHF TGTGCCAGCTCCCAGGGACAGGGGTTAGCTCTGCCCCAGCATTTT TRBV18 NA TRBD1 TRBJ1-5
CASSLQATGADTEAFF TGTGCCAGCAGCCTTCAAGCGACAGGGGCTGACACTGAAGCTTTCTTT TRBV4-2 NA TRBD1 TRBJ1-1
CASSYRNRAHANTGELFF TGTGCCAGCAGTTACAGAAATCGAGCTCACGCGAACACCGGGGAGCTGTTTTTT TRBV6-2/TRBV6-3 NA NA TRBJ2-2
CASSTRQGLVEKLFF TGTGCCAGCAGCACCCGGCAGGGATTAGTTGAAAAACTGTTTTTT TRBV7-9 NA NA TRBJ1-4
CASPPGDLDTEAFF TGTGCCAGCCCCCCAGGGGATTTGGACACTGAAGCTTTCTTT TRBV21-1 NA NA TRBJ1-1
CASMEYSYSTDTQYF TGTGCCAGCATGGAGTACTCCTATAGCACAGATACGCAGTATTTT TRBV5-4 NA NA TRBJ2-3
CASSSLLLRTSGRESTDTQYF TGTGCCAGCAGCTCCCTTCTCCTTCGGACTAGCGGGAGGGAAAGCACAGATACGCAGTATTTT TRBV13 once TRBD2 TRBJ2-3
CASSFEGYTEAFF TGTGCCAGCAGTTTTGAGGGATACACTGAAGCTTTCTTT TRBV12-3/TRBV12-4 few NA TRBJ1-1
CASKSGQGTDTQYF TGTGCCAGCAAATCGGGACAAGGCACAGATACGCAGTATTTT TRBV6-5 once NA TRBJ2-3
CASSLRGGQGTSGRANEQFF TGTGCCAGCAGCTTAAGGGGGGGACAGGGGACTAGCGGGAGGGCCAATGAGCAGTTCTTC TRBV7-8 NA TRBD2 TRBJ2-1
CASSFDRGLGETQYF TGTGCCAGCAGCTTCGACAGGGGGCTGGGGGAGACCCAGTACTTC TRBV7-3 once TRBD1 TRBJ2-5
CASRVQGALDGYTF TGTGCCAGCAGGGTACAGGGGGCCTTAGATGGCTACACCTTC TRBV27 NA TRBD1 TRBJ1-2
CASSEEGHGELFF TGTGCCAGCAGTGAGGAGGGGCACGGGGAGCTGTTTTTT TRBV6-4 NA NA TRBJ2-2
CASSLGDRTEAFF TGTGCCAGCAGCTTGGGAGATCGGACTGAAGCTTTCTTT TRBV5-4 NA NA TRBJ1-1
CASSPVGGSNQPQHF TGTGCCAGCAGCCCCGTCGGCGGGTCCAATCAGCCCCAGCATTTT TRBV7-2 NA NA TRBJ1-5